The 25 T cell receptor beta chains given below trace back to one sample, sequenced in a study of shared clonotypes between healthy human individuals. Data came from immunoSEQ multiplex PCR; TCRdb stores just in-frame clones and leaves some out. The sample lists about 2 million clones; approximately 95% were seen once. The sample consisted of naive CD4+ T cells sorted from blood. Subset in this sample: CD45RA+ positively selected. All receptors derive from a man aged 18 to 35 in good health.

This clone was recorded only once. This sequence joins TRBV6-1 and TRBJ2-2; D is possibly TRBD1 (6 bases). Germline CDR1 and CDR2: MNHNS and SASEGT. The CDR3 covers 13 residues. CDR3 sequence reads: CALRQVNTGELFF. The DNA for the CDR3 is TGTGCGCTTAGACAGGTCAACACCGGGGAGCTGTTTTTT.

The chain has TRBV10-3 and TRBJ2-7; 9 bases fit TRBD2. Germline loops: CDR1 ENHRY, CDR2 SYGVKD. The CDR3 runs to 15 residues. J gave up 7 bases and V 4 bases, and 11 bases lay outside the gene matches. Here the CDR3 reads CAISGPGGRAPEQYF. The CDR3, as DNA: TGTGCCATCAGTGGACCGGGCGGGAGGGCCCCTGAGCAGTACTTC.

This chain links TRBV27 with TRBJ1-2; D remains ambiguous. From germline, CDR1 is MNHEY and CDR2 SMNVEV (reference sequence). The length of the CDR3 is 14 residues. The V gene lost 3 bases and the J gene lost 6 bases, with 14 bases spanning the gap. The CDR3 protein is CASSFGKGIHGYTF. CDR3 DNA: TGTGCCAGCAGTTTTGGGAAGGGAATTCATGGCTACACCTTC.

The chain is built from TRBV5-1 and TRBJ1-2; 9 positions match TRBD1. Germline trimming cut 4 bases from V and 3 bases from J; bases unmatched to any gene: 4. Germline-derived CDR1 and CDR2 are SGHRS and YFSETQ. This CDR3 is built from 14 residues. CDR3 sequence: CASSARTGDYGYTF. CDR3 coding DNA: TGCGCCAGCAGCGCACGGACAGGGGACTATGGCTACACCTTC.

With respect to this clone: The sample holds other DNA sequences that translate to the same CDR3. The chain links TRBV25-1 to TRBJ2-5; perhaps TRBD1 as D (6 bases). The CDR3 length is 12 residues. Per germline, CDR1 MGHDK and CDR2 SYGVNS. V was cut by 4 bases and J by 4 bases, with 7 bases left in between. In DNA form, the CDR3 reads TGTGCCAGCAGTGTAGGGGGAGAGACCCAGTACTTC. It specifies CASSVGGETQYF.

V usage is TRBV30 and J usage is TRBJ2-4; 13 nucleotides align to TRBD2. The ends lost 7 bases at V and 2 bases at J; junction bases unmatched: 2. Germline V lookup: CDR1 GTSNPN, CDR2 SVGIG (reference sequence). The CDR3 has 14 residues. The CDR3 spells CALGLAGTKNIQYF. CDR3 sequence (DNA): TGTGCCTTGGGACTAGCGGGGACCAAAAACATTCAGTACTTC.

The chain has TRBV10-3 and TRBJ2-1; D perhaps matches TRBD1 (6 bases). Germline CDR1 and CDR2: ENHRY and SYGVKD. V was clipped by 8 bases and J by 8 bases, with 13 bases between them. The CDR3 contains 12 residues. DNA of the CDR3: TGTGCCATCCGGGACACTTTATATGAGCAGTTCTTC. Protein product: CAIRDTLYEQFF.

The chain carries TRBV10-3 and TRBJ2-1; D is perhaps TRBD2 (6 bases). Germline CDR1 and CDR2: ENHRY and SYGVKD. This CDR3 has 12 residues. V was clipped by 8 bases and J by 7 bases, with 12 bases between them. Here the CDR3 DNA reads TGTGCCATCGGAGGGTTATCGAATGAGCAGTTCTTC. Protein: CAIGGLSNEQFF.

The chain couples TRBV5-1 to TRBJ2-3; 7 bases are a match to TRBD2. Germline assignment: CDR1 SGHRS and CDR2 YFSETQ. V trimming: 4 bases; J trimming: 6 bases; junction bases outside the gene matches: 14. The CDR3 runs 16 residues. The CDR3 is CASSAVVGEGLDTQYF. The CDR3 coding sequence is TGCGCCAGCAGCGCGGTCGTCGGGGAGGGCCTGGATACGCAGTATTTT.

Notes on this clone: The sample holds other DNA sequences that translate to the same CDR3. J is TRBJ2-7 and V is TRBV28, with 7 bases identical to TRBD2. The CDR3 runs 12 residues. Trimming took 9 bases from V and 2 from J; bases not matched to a gene: 4. Germline CDR1 MDHEN, CDR2 SYDVKM. CDR3 coding DNA: TGTGCCAGTTCCCGGGGGGCCTACGAGCAGTACTTC. Protein product: CASSRGAYEQYF.

V gene TRBV11-3 combines with J gene TRBJ1-2; possible D gene TRBD1, 5 bases. The CDR3 is made up of 13 amino acids. CDR1 SGHNT and CDR2 YENEEA come from the germline V gene. The V end lost 2 bases, the J end lost 4 bases, and 8 bases lay between the germline ends. The CDR3 nucleotides read TGTGCCAGCAGCTTATCGGGGGGCTATGGCTACACCTTC. Translation: CASSLSGGYGYTF.

This clone was observed a single time. This chain connects TRBV25-1 to TRBJ2-1; 10 nucleotides align to TRBD2. CDR1 is MGHDK, CDR2 SYGVNS, per germline. The CDR3 runs to 15 residues. Trimming at V came to 3 bases and at J to 5 bases, leaving 4 bases not matched to a gene. In DNA, the CDR3 is TGTGCCAGCAGTGATCCAGCGGGGGGGGACAATGAGCAGTTCTTC. Amino acid sequence: CASSDPAGGDNEQFF.

The gene calls are TRBV7-3 and TRBJ1-2, with D possibly being TRBD1 (6 bases). Deletions cut 1 base from V and 1 base from J, with 13 bases between. CDR3 length: 16 amino acids. CDR1 SGHTA and CDR2 FQGTGA come from the germline V gene. The CDR3 nucleotides are TGTGCCAGCAGCTTAAATGGGGCAGGGGTTAACTATGGCTACACCTTC. Residues: CASSLNGAGVNYGYTF.

This chain connects TRBV30 to TRBJ1-5; no reliable D call. The CDR3 is made up of 15 amino acids. V shed 0 bases and J shed 5 bases, with 14 bases lying between them. Germline V CDR1 and CDR2: GTSNPN, SVGIG (reference sequence). CDR3 region: CAWSVGTGWDQPQHF. In DNA form, the CDR3 reads TGTGCCTGGAGTGTAGGTACGGGGTGGGATCAGCCCCAGCATTTT.

The chain recombines TRBV5-1 with TRBJ2-7; 9 bases match TRBD2. V dropped 0 bases and J dropped 5; count of bases not matched to a gene: 6. This CDR3 region has 15 residues. Germline V gene sequence: CDR1 SGHRS, CDR2 YFSETQ. This CDR3 reads CASSLGLAVPNEQYF. DNA for the CDR3: TGCGCCAGCAGCTTGGGACTAGCGGTTCCTAACGAGCAGTACTTC.

V gene TRBV18 combines with J gene TRBJ1-1; D not resolved. Trimming stripped 1 base from V and 1 base from J, with 7 bases between. Germline-derived CDR1 and CDR2 are KGHSH and LQKENI. The CDR3 contains 14 residues. This CDR3 is CASSPLTQNTEAFF. Here the CDR3 DNA reads TGTGCCAGCTCACCACTGACCCAGAACACTGAAGCTTTCTTT.

V usage is TRBV6-5 and J usage is TRBJ2-5; possible D gene TRBD2, 6 bases. This CDR3 region has 16 residues. Per the germline V gene, CDR1 is MNHEY and CDR2 is SVGAGI. V shed 0 bases and J shed 1 base, with 12 bases lying between them. The CDR3: CASSYSPLASQETQYF. CDR3 in DNA: TGTGCCAGCAGTTACTCGCCCCTAGCGAGCCAAGAGACCCAGTACTTC.

The chain links TRBV15 to TRBJ1-4, with no clear D. The ends were cut back, 4 bases at V and 11 bases at J, with 14 bases in the middle. Germline CDR1 LNHNV, CDR2 YYDKDF (reference sequence). The CDR3 runs 13 residues. The DNA for the CDR3 is TGTGCCACCAGCACCGCCCCCGTGAAGAAACTGTTTTTT. This codes for CATSTAPVKKLFF.

V gene TRBV18 combines with J gene TRBJ2-1, with D possibly called TRBD1 or TRBD2 (5 bases each). V lost 6 bases to trimming and J lost 3 bases, with 15 bases between them. CDR1 and CDR2 from the germline V gene are KGHSH and LQKENI. CDR3 size: 15 residues. In DNA form, the CDR3 reads TGTGCCAGCTCCACCGGGGCCTTTATCTACAATGAGCAGTTCTTC. Its translation: CASSTGAFIYNEQFF. The full variable domain, its missing parts supplied by reference TRBV18 and TRBJ2-1, is NAGVMQNPRHLVRRRGQEARLRCSPMKGHSHVYWYRQLPEEGLKFMVYLQKENIIDESGMPKERFSAEFPKEGPSILRIQQVVRGDSAAYFCASSTGAFIYNEQFFGPGTRLTVL.

The chain links TRBV6-6 to TRBJ2-1; D may be TRBD2 (5 bases). V was shortened by 4 bases and J by 15 bases, with 19 bases between the two germline ends. CDR3 size: 13 residues. Looked up from germline, CDR1 is MNHNY and CDR2 is SVGAGI (reference sequence). In DNA, the CDR3 is TGTGCCAGCAGTTTACTCCGGGGATCGGATTTGTTCTTC. Protein sequence: CASSLLRGSDLFF.

J is TRBJ2-1 and V is TRBV10-3; TRBD2 agrees at 8 bases. The CDR3 is 17 residues long. Germline V gene lookup returns CDR1 ENHRY and CDR2 SYGVKD. Trimming cost V 3 bases and J 8 bases; bases outside gene matches: 15. CDR3 region: CAISESTFGLAGDEQFF. The CDR3 DNA sequence: TGTGCCATCAGTGAATCCACTTTTGGACTAGCAGGCGATGAGCAGTTCTTC.

This chain joins TRBV11-2 and TRBJ2-7; 10 bases are shared with TRBD1. The V segment lost 4 bases and the J segment 5 bases; nucleotides outside the gene matches: 8. This CDR3 spans 15 amino acids. In germline, CDR1 is SGHAT, CDR2 FQNNGV. This CDR3 is CASSSTGGRGHEQYF. CDR3 nucleotide sequence: TGTGCCAGCAGCTCGACAGGGGGCAGGGGCCACGAGCAGTACTTC.

The chain combines TRBV29-1 with TRBJ2-7, with D perhaps assigned TRBD1 or TRBD2 (5 bases each). V was shortened by 6 bases and J by 3 bases, with 15 bases between the two germline ends. The V gene's germline CDR1 is SQVTM and CDR2 ANQGSEA. The CDR3 length is 13 residues. The CDR3 spells CSVRGRGLYEQYF. The DNA of the CDR3 is TGCAGCGTGAGGGGTCGGGGCCTCTACGAGCAGTACTTC.

The rearrangement uses TRBV6-1 and TRBJ2-7; D not certain. This CDR3 comprises 13 residues. V was cut by 10 bases and J by 6 bases, with 19 bases left in between. The germline V gene encodes CDR1 MNHNS and CDR2 SASEGT. The CDR3 loop reads CATRIPVVVEQYF. CDR3 coding DNA: TGTGCCACCCGTATCCCCGTTGTTGTCGAGCAGTACTTC.

This clone was observed once. The CDR3 DNA follows: TGTGCCAGCAGCAAATGGGGAGGGACTAGCTCCTACGAGCAGTACTTC. It specifies CASSKWGGTSSYEQYF. This rearrangement joins TRBV21-1 to TRBJ2-7; the table names TRBD2, a call not compared with the DNA. TRBV21-1 is a pseudogene locus. CDR3 length: 16 amino acids.